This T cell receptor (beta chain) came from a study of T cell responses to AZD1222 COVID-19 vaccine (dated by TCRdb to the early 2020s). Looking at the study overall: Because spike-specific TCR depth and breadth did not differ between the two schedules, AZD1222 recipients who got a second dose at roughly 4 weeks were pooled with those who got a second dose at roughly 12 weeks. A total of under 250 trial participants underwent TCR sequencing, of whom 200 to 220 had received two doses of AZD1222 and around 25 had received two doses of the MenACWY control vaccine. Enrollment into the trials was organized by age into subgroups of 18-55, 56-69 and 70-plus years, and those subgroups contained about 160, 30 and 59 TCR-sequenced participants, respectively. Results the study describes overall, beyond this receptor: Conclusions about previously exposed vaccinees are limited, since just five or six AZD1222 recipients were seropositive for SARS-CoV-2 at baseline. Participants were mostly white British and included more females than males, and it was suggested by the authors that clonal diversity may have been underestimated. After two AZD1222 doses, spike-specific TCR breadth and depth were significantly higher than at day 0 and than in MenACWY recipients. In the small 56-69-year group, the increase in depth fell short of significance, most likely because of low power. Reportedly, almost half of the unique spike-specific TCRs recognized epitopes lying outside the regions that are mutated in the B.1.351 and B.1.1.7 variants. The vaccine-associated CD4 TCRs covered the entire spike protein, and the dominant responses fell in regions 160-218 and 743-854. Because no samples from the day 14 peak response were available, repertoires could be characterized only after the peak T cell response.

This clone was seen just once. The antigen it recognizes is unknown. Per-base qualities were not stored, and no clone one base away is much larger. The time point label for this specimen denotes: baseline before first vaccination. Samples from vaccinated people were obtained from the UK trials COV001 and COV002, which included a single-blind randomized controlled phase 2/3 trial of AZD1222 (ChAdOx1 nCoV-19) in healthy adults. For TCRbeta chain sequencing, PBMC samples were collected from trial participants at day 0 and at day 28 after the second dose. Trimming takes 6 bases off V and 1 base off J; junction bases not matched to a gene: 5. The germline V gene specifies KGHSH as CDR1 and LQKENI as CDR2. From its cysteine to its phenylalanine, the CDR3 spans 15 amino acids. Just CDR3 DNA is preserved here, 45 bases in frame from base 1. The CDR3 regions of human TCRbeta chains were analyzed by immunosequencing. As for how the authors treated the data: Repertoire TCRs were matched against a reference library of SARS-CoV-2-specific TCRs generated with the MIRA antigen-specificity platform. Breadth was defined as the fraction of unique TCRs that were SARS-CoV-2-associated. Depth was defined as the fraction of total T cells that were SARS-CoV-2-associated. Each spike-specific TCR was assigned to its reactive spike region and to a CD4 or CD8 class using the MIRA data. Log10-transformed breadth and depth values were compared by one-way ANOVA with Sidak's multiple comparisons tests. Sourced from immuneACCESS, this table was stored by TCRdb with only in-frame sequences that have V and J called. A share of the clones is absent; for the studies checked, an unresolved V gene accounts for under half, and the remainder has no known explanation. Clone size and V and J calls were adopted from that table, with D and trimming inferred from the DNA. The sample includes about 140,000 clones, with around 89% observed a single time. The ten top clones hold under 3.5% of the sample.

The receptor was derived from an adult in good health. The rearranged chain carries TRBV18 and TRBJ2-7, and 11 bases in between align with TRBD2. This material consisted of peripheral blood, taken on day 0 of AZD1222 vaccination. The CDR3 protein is CASSPGLAVSYEQYF. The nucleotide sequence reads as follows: TGTGCCAGCTCCCCGGGACTAGCGGTTTCCTACGAGCAGTACTTC. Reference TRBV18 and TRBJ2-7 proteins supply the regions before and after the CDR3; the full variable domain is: NAGVMQNPRHLVRRRGQEARLRCSPMKGHSHVYWYRQLPEEGLKFMVYLQKENIIDESGMPKERFSAEFPKEGPSILRIQQVVRGDSAAYFCASSPGLAVSYEQYFGPGTRLTVT.